The subject of this entry is one T cell receptor (beta chain). Its antigen is still unknown. This entry belongs to a study of T-cell memory formation after mild COVID-19. The study's findings and limits: The finding that pre-infection memory included some responding clones suggested that cross-reactive memory joined. Contracting CD4+ clones sat mainly in CM and EM; CD8+ in EMRA.

With 4 bases removed from V and 0 bases from J, the gap between germline ends came to 20 bases. Germline V gives CDR1 LGHNA, CDR2 YSLEER. The CDR3 sequence is 18 residues long. Researchers used 5'RACE with constant-segment primers to make TCR alpha and TCR beta cDNA libraries that carry sample barcodes and UMIs. TCRdb recomputed calls from the 5' RACE reads with MiXCR, one row per CDR3 protein. The sample holds a few hundred thousand distinct CDR3 sequences; less than 20% are singletons and the top ten take over 20%. This chain links TRBV4-3 with TRBJ2-3, with D hard to call. The receptor was isolated from a man aged 18 to 29 who had mild COVID-19 (a few samples of this study predate the infection). Cell type and time point are not known. The sample comprised PBMCs or a T cell subset sorted from them (not recorded which). The CDR3: CASSPSPPRAISTDTQYF. The DNA of the CDR3 is TGCGCCAGCAGCCCGTCCCCTCCTCGCGCCATTAGCACAGATACGCAGTATTTT.